These T cell receptor beta chains were read from a single sample in a study of blood T cells in healthy people across ages. TCRdb reprocessed the 5' RACE reads with MiXCR, giving one entry per CDR3 protein. The table has roughly 560,000 distinct CDR3 sequences, around 24% seen once; the top ten hold around 10%. These data are also associated with another study on T cells of mothers and their children.

The sequenced material came from blood. The origin of the receptors is a boy between 10 and 17 years old in good health. The CDR3 runs from the conserved cysteine through the conserved F or W. Fields, in order: J gene, V gene, CDR3 protein.

TRBJ1-4	TRBV12-3/TRBV12-4	CASSLIGRDEKLFF
TRBJ2-7	TRBV7-2	CASSQSVRTYEQYF
NA	TRBV28	CASRGGSPYEQYF
TRBJ1-1	TRBV4-2	CASSQDGGAFF
TRBJ1-5	TRBV4-2	CASSRYGTDSNQPQHF
TRBJ1-3	TRBV6-5	CASSYSMEGPGNTIYF
TRBJ1-2	TRBV3-1	CASSQGHSRGPGYTF
TRBJ2-2	TRBV27	CASSTLAGYTGELFF
TRBJ2-3	TRBV5-8	CASSLTIQGPRDTQYF
TRBJ1-2	TRBV5-6	CASSLAPGAPANYGYTF
NA	TRBV15	CATSRVGQQETQYF
NA	TRBV4-1	CASSQAWDGSNYEQYF
TRBJ2-1	TRBV7-2	CASSLVERDGNEQFF
TRBJ1-1	TRBV20-1	CSKVPRNRTEAFF
TRBJ2-7	TRBV28	CASSSRIFYEQYF
TRBJ2-3	TRBV6-6	CASSYSQGGLADTQYF
TRBJ2-1	TRBV27	CASSFPSEGAQYNEQFF
TRBJ1-5	TRBV12-3/TRBV12-4	CASSGSREKDVLSNQPQHF
TRBJ2-2	TRBV20-1	CSASTFGELFF
TRBJ2-7	TRBV3-1	CASSQEGYEQYF
TRBJ2-7	TRBV29-1	CSAETGDSYEQYF
NA	TRBV7-9	CASSEQPSSYEQYF
TRBJ2-3	TRBV5-1	CASSLEPVSDTQYF
TRBJ2-5	TRBV28	CASSLMSGLKETQYF
TRBJ2-1	TRBV7-9	CASSLPCRAPGGEQFF
TRBJ1-2	TRBV20-1	CSAKVDRGNYGYTF
TRBJ2-3	TRBV5-1	CASSLSRTALTDTQYF
NA	TRBV9	CASSFDEGYEQYF
TRBJ1-3	TRBV4-1	CASSLGTARSGNTIYF
TRBJ2-7	TRBV28	CASSSSAYEQYF
TRBJ1-1	TRBV7-2	CASSLHQNTEAFF
TRBJ2-1	TRBV24-1	CATSGRDEQFF
TRBJ2-1	TRBV7-9	CASSLATRGNNEQFF
TRBJ1-2	TRBV4-1	CASSQVRVGYGYTF
TRBJ1-2	TRBV12-3/TRBV12-4	CASSFLRGNYGYTF
TRBJ2-3	TRBV3-1	CASSQGTDTQYF
TRBJ2-7	TRBV6-2/TRBV6-3	CASSSTGGVYEQYF
TRBJ1-4	TRBV12-3/TRBV12-4	CASSTPPGSGEKLFF
TRBJ2-3	TRBV9	CASSVELVAEDTQYF
TRBJ2-4	TRBV9	CASSDFTGTSGRALAKNIQYF
TRBJ1-1	TRBV9	CASSLSGRGEAFF
TRBJ2-5	TRBV4-2	CASSPDSGETQYF
TRBJ2-3	TRBV29-1	CSADSTGLATDTQYF
TRBJ2-5	TRBV25-1	CASTYVGMQYF
TRBJ2-5	TRBV7-9	CASSPKSKTQETQYF
NA	TRBV4-3	CASSQDRISYEQYF
TRBJ1-1	TRBV3-1	CASSRVANTEAFF
TRBJ1-3	TRBV28	CATRPPRRRDTIYF
TRBJ2-7	TRBV6-1	CASSDFGSYEQYF
TRBJ1-1	TRBV11-2	CASSLYRQSNTEAFF
NA	TRBV6-2/TRBV6-3	CASSYQGLELDNEQFF
TRBJ2-3	TRBV7-2	CASSEMLARDTQYF
NA	TRBV2	CASSPTAGQIYNEQFF